This entry features one T cell receptor (beta chain) sequence. The antigen is unknown. The data were obtained in a study of radiotherapy plus CTLA-4 blockade in lung cancer. Study background: Disease control was seen in 25% to 40% of patients, objective responses in roughly 17%.

Study-level results: Reportedly, early blood T cell clone dynamics best predicted response, with interferon-beta.

This CDR3 is built from 19 residues. V lost 8 bases to trimming and J lost 0 bases, with 26 bases between them. CDR1 and CDR2 from the germline V gene are SNHLY and FYNNEI. Measured with immunoSEQ multiplex PCR; TCRdb has only the in-frame clones, and not every one. Among around 99,000 clones, 88% were seen once, and the ten largest hold 4% to 6%. The source is a human donor with non-small cell lung cancer that progressed on radiotherapy plus ipilimumab. The specimen was peripheral blood, collected from a patient treated with radiotherapy plus ipilimumab. The chain couples TRBV2 to TRBJ2-1; D gene ambiguous. This chain's CDR3 is CASFTTQPAGKFSYNEQFF. CDR3 nucleotide sequence: TGTGCCAGCTTTACGACCCAACCGGCCGGCAAATTCTCCTACAATGAGCAGTTCTTC. Full variable domain (remainder filled in from reference TRBV2 and TRBJ2-1): EPEVTQTPSHQVTQMGQEVILRCVPISNHLYFYWYRQILGQKVEFLVSFYNNEISEKSEIFDDQFSVERPDGSNFTLKIRSTKLEDSAMYFCASFTTQPAGKFSYNEQFFGPGTRLTVL.